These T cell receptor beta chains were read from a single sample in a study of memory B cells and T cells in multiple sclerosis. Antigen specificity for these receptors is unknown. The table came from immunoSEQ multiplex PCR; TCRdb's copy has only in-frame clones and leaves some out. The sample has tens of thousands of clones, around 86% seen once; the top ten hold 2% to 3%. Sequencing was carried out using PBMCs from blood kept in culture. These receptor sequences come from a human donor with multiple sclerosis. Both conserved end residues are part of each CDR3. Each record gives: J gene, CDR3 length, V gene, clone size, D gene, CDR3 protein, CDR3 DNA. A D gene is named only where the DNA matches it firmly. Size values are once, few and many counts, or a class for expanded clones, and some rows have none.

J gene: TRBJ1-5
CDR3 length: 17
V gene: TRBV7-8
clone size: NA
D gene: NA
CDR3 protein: CASSLVGGKGRNQPQHF
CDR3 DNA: TGTGCCAGCAGCTTAGTTGGGGGGAAGGGACGCAATCAGCCCCAGCATTTT

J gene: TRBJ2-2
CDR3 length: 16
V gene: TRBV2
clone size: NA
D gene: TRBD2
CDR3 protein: CASSGGGGRPTGELFF
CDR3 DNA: TGTGCCAGCAGTGGGGGCGGGGGACGCCCCACCGGGGAGCTGTTTTTT

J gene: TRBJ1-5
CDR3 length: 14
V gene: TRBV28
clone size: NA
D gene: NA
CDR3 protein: CASSFRGGGQPQHF
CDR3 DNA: TGTGCCAGCAGTTTCCGGGGGGGAGGGCAGCCCCAGCATTTT

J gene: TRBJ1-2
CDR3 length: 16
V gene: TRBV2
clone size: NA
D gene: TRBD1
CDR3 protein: CASDGGGTGRVYGYTF
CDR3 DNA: TGTGCCAGCGACGGTGGTGGGACAGGGCGGGTTTATGGCTACACCTTC

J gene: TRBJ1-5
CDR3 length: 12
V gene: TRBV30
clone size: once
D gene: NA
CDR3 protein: CAWGRDNQPQHF
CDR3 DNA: TGTGCCTGGGGCAGGGACAATCAGCCCCAGCATTTT

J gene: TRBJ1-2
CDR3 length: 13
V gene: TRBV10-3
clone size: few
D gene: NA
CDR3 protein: CAISESGNYGYTF
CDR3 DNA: TGTGCCATCAGTGAGTCAGGGAACTATGGCTACACCTTC

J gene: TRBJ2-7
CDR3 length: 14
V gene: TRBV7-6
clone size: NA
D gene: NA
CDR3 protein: CASSLGGSFNEQYF
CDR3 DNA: TGTGCCAGCAGCTTAGGAGGGAGTTTTAACGAGCAGTACTTC

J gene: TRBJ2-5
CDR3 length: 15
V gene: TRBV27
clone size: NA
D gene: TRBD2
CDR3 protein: CASSSGLAGQETQYF
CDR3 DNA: TGTGCCAGCAGTTCGGGACTAGCGGGGCAAGAGACCCAGTACTTC

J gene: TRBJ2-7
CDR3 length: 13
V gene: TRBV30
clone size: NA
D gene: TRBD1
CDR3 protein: CAWEPGQKHEQYF
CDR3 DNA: TGTGCCTGGGAACCGGGACAGAAACACGAGCAGTACTTC

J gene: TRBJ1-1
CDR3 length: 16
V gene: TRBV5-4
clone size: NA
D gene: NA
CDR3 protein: CASSLTVVGGGTEAFF
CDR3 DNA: TGTGCCAGCAGCTTAACAGTTGTTGGGGGTGGCACTGAAGCTTTCTTT

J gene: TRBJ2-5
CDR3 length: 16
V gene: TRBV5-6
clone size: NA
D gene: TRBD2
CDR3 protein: CASSLGGGGAGETQYF
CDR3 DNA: TGTGCCAGCAGCTTGGGGGGCGGGGGGGCCGGAGAGACCCAGTACTTC